The rows below give T cell receptor beta chains drawn from one sample of a study of radiotherapy plus CTLA-4 blockade in lung cancer. Clones were sequenced by immunoSEQ multiplex PCR, and TCRdb holds only the in-frame ones, with some missing. The top ten hold about 4.4% of the sample, which has some 62,000 clones, roughly 80% seen once. This specimen was peripheral blood, taken from a patient treated with radiotherapy plus ipilimumab. Receptor source: a human donor with non-small cell lung cancer who had a complete response to radiotherapy plus ipilimumab. Both conserved end residues are part of each CDR3. A D gene is named only where the DNA matches it firmly. Clone size is not always given. Where it is, it says once, few, many or a class for expanded clones.

d_gene: .; abundance: .; v_gene: TRBV2; j_gene: TRBJ2-1; CDR3aa: CASSGFASVTNEQFF; CDR3nt: TGTGCCAGCAGTGGTTTCGCTAGCGTGACCAATGAGCAGTTCTTC
d_gene: TRBD1; abundance: .; v_gene: TRBV19; j_gene: TRBJ1-3; CDR3aa: CASSIDSTGITGNTIYF; CDR3nt: TGTGCCAGTAGTATAGATTCGACAGGGATTACTGGAAACACCATATATTTT
d_gene: .; abundance: .; v_gene: TRBV11-2; j_gene: TRBJ1-1; CDR3aa: CASTLGGSVENTEAFF; CDR3nt: TGTGCCAGCACCCTAGGGGGGTCGGTCGAGAACACTGAAGCTTTCTTT
d_gene: TRBD1; abundance: few; v_gene: TRBV18; j_gene: TRBJ2-2; CDR3aa: CASSPAGQGNTGELFF; CDR3nt: TGTGCCAGCTCACCGGCGGGACAGGGTAACACCGGGGAGCTGTTTTTT
d_gene: .; abundance: .; v_gene: TRBV19; j_gene: TRBJ1-3; CDR3aa: CATLSLSRNTIYF; CDR3nt: TGTGCCACCTTGTCCTTATCAAGAAACACCATATATTTT
d_gene: .; abundance: .; v_gene: TRBV12-5; j_gene: TRBJ2-1; CDR3aa: CASGLGKNEQFF; CDR3nt: TGTGCTAGTGGTTTAGGGAAGAATGAGCAGTTCTTC
d_gene: .; abundance: .; v_gene: TRBV5-4; j_gene: TRBJ2-5; CDR3aa: CASSLPRETQYF; CDR3nt: TGTGCCAGCAGCTTGCCGAGAGAGACCCAGTACTTC
d_gene: .; abundance: .; v_gene: TRBV11-2; j_gene: TRBJ1-4; CDR3aa: CASSLDRRGRGNEKLFF; CDR3nt: TGTGCCAGCAGCTTAGATAGAAGAGGGAGGGGTAATGAAAAACTGTTTTTT
d_gene: TRBD1; abundance: .; v_gene: TRBV7-9; j_gene: TRBJ2-3; CDR3aa: CASSFSDLRTGVTDTQYF; CDR3nt: TGTGCCAGCAGCTTTTCCGACTTAAGGACAGGGGTTACAGATACGCAGTATTTT
d_gene: .; abundance: .; v_gene: TRBV5-1; j_gene: TRBJ1-3; CDR3aa: CASSPRTESSGNTIYF; CDR3nt: TGCGCCAGCAGCCCAAGGACAGAAAGCTCTGGAAACACCATATATTTT
d_gene: .; abundance: .; v_gene: TRBV19; j_gene: TRBJ2-3; CDR3aa: CASSIDSRGGDTQYF; CDR3nt: TGTGCCAGTAGTATAGATAGCCGGGGTGGCGATACGCAGTATTTT
d_gene: .; abundance: .; v_gene: TRBV9; j_gene: TRBJ2-2; CDR3aa: CASSALSFTGELFF; CDR3nt: TGTGCCAGCAGCGCTCTTTCCTTTACCGGGGAGCTGTTTTTT
d_gene: .; abundance: few; v_gene: TRBV18; j_gene: TRBJ2-2; CDR3aa: CASSPRQGETGELFF; CDR3nt: TGTGCCAGCTCACCAAGGCAGGGAGAGACCGGGGAGCTGTTTTTT
d_gene: TRBD1; abundance: few; v_gene: TRBV30; j_gene: TRBJ1-2; CDR3aa: CAWSRRDSFYGYTF; CDR3nt: TGTGCCTGGTCACGGCGGGACAGCTTCTATGGCTACACCTTC
d_gene: TRBD1; abundance: .; v_gene: TRBV6-6; j_gene: TRBJ1-5; CDR3aa: CASSPGTARNQPQHF; CDR3nt: TGTGCCAGCAGCCCCGGGACAGCACGCAATCAGCCCCAGCATTTT
d_gene: TRBD1; abundance: .; v_gene: TRBV6-5; j_gene: TRBJ2-7; CDR3aa: CASGDSYEQYF; CDR3nt: TGTGCCAGTGGGGACAGTTACGAGCAGTACTTC
d_gene: .; abundance: .; v_gene: TRBV6-1; j_gene: TRBJ2-7; CDR3aa: CASRPRGFNEQYF; CDR3nt: TGTGCCAGCAGGCCCCGGGGGTTCAACGAGCAGTACTTC
d_gene: TRBD2; abundance: .; v_gene: TRBV29-1; j_gene: TRBJ2-1; CDR3aa: CSVALAGSNEQFF; CDR3nt: TGCAGCGTTGCCCTAGCGGGGAGCAATGAGCAGTTCTTC